Shown below are 14 T cell receptor beta chains from a single sample sequenced in a study of cytomegalovirus exposure and HLA in healthy donors. PCR used 60 Vbeta primers and 13 Jbeta primers. The table came from immunoSEQ multiplex PCR; TCRdb's copy has only in-frame clones and leaves some out. The table records roughly 120,000 clones, roughly four fifths of them present only once. Sequenced material: PBMCs. These receptors came from a man in his forties in good health and CMV-seronegative.

The chain uses TRBV19 and TRBJ1-2, with TRBD1 identical over 7 bases. V shed 5 bases and J 8 bases; nucleotides not matched to a gene: 5. This CDR3 has 12 amino acids. The germline V gene encodes CDR1 LNHDA and CDR2 SQIVND (reference sequence). The CDR3 spells CASSPRQGGYTF. The CDR3 DNA follows: TGTGCCAGTAGTCCCCGACAGGGAGGCTACACCTTC.

The count of this clone is one. The chain employs TRBV5-1 and TRBJ1-3; D gene uncertain. V was shortened by 2 bases and J by 0 bases, with 12 bases between the two germline ends. The germline CDR1 and CDR2 sequences are SGHRS and YFSETQ. This CDR3 contains 16 residues. The CDR3 region is CASSFGSSSSGNTIYF. The CDR3 DNA follows: TGCGCCAGCAGCTTCGGGTCCTCGAGCTCTGGAAACACCATATATTTT.

This clone was detected only once. The V call is TRBV7-6, the J call TRBJ2-1; 8 nucleotides align to TRBD1. CDR3 length equals 17 residues. Germline assignment: CDR1 SGHVS and CDR2 FNYEAQ. The trim removed 5 bases at V and 3 bases at J, leaving 12 bases unmatched. The chain's CDR3 is CASSPSPPGGFYNEQFF. The CDR3, as DNA: TGTGCCAGCAGCCCCTCCCCTCCAGGGGGCTTCTACAATGAGCAGTTCTTC.

CDR3 in amino acids: CASSLGQGANNYEQYF. The CDR3 coding sequence is TGTGCCAGCAGCTTAGGACAGGGAGCCAACAACTACGAGCAGTACTTC. The rearrangement uses TRBV7-6 and TRBJ2-7, with 7 bases that match TRBD1. Germline CDR1 reads SGHVS; CDR2 reads FNYEAQ. This CDR3 spans 16 amino acids. J gave up 3 bases and V 1 base, and 9 bases lay outside the gene matches. Filled out from reference TRBV7-6 and TRBJ2-7, the complete variable domain reads GAGVSQSPRYKVTKRGQDVALRCDPISGHVSLYWYRQALGQGPEFLTYFNYEAQQDKSGLPNDRFSAERPEGSISTLTIQRTEQRDSAMYRCASSLGQGANNYEQYFGPGTRLTVT.

The chain has TRBV7-9 and TRBJ2-5; TRBD2 aligns across 10 bases. V trimming: 5 bases; J trimming: 5 bases; junction bases outside the gene matches: 2. CDR3 length: 13 residues. Germline V gene sequence: CDR1 SEHNR, CDR2 FQNEAQ (reference sequence). The chain's CDR3 is CASSQRGGETQYF. The DNA for the CDR3 is TGTGCCAGCAGCCAGCGGGGGGGCGAGACCCAGTACTTC.

This chain connects TRBV9 to TRBJ2-3; tentatively, D is TRBD2 (6 bases). The germline CDR1 and CDR2 sequences are SGDLS and YYNGEE. V gave up 4 bases and J gave up 6 bases, with 12 bases separating them. The CDR3 covers 13 residues. CDR3 nucleotide sequence: TGTGCCAGCAGCTCGGGACTTTTTGATACGCAGTATTTT. This gives the protein CASSSGLFDTQYF.

In regard to this clone: Other DNA sequences in the sample encode the same CDR3. The V and J genes are TRBV7-9 and TRBJ2-1; D is perhaps TRBD2 (5 bases). Germline values: CDR1 SEHNR, CDR2 FQNEAQ (reference sequence). CDR3 size: 10 residues. Trimming stripped 5 bases from V and 12 bases from J, with 8 bases between. The CDR3 loop is CASSRGGQFF. The CDR3 bases are TGTGCCAGCAGCCGGGGTGGGCAGTTCTTC.

Remarks on this clone: At one of its ends the junction is not consistent with the germline gene, which may arise from a read error. The chain uses TRBV7-8 and TRBJ2-6; TRBD2 might be the D (7 bases). Germline CDR1 is SGHVS and CDR2 is FQNEAQ. The CDR3 runs 15 residues. CDR3 sequence (DNA): TGTGCCAGCAGCTTAGAGGATGGGGGGGCCAACGGCCTGACTTTC. This sequence encodes CASSLEDGGANGLTF.

V usage is TRBV6-6 and J usage is TRBJ2-7; D unresolved. There are 11 residues in the CDR3. The V end was cut by 5 bases, the J end by 6 bases, with 8 bases between. Per germline, CDR1 MNHNY and CDR2 SVGAGI (reference sequence). This CDR3 reads CASSDITEQYF. CDR3 sequence (DNA): TGTGCCAGCAGTGACATAACCGAGCAGTACTTC.

The rearrangement uses TRBV10-3 and TRBJ2-1, with D maybe TRBD1 (6 bases). V lost 5 bases, J lost 6 bases, and 14 bases lay in between. This CDR3 has 14 residues. CDR1 is ENHRY, CDR2 SYGVKD, per germline. CDR3 sequence reads: CAISPQGNSNEQFF. The CDR3 coding sequence is TGTGCCATCAGTCCTCAGGGGAATTCCAATGAGCAGTTCTTC.

This clone was observed a few times. The chain is built from TRBV28 and TRBJ2-7, with TRBD2 matching 12 bases. CDR1 is MDHEN, CDR2 SYDVKM, per germline. This CDR3 has 16 amino acids. The J segment lost 4 bases and the V segment lost 2 bases, leaving 6 bases of the junction unmatched. CDR3: CASSLTTSGRGYEQYF. The DNA of the CDR3 is TGTGCCAGCAGTTTAACGACTAGCGGGAGAGGGTACGAGCAGTACTTC.

V usage is TRBV7-8 and J usage is TRBJ2-3; 11 nucleotides match TRBD2. Germline CDR1 is SGHVS and CDR2 is FQNEAQ. This CDR3 comprises 18 residues. V dropped 5 bases and J dropped 2; count of bases not matched to a gene: 12. CDR3 amino acids: CASSSTSGGAAFTDTQYF. As DNA, the CDR3 is TGTGCCAGCAGCAGCACTAGCGGGGGTGCCGCGTTCACAGATACGCAGTATTTT.

There are a few counts of this clone. This chain connects TRBV10-1 to TRBJ2-3, with 9 positions matching TRBD1. The CDR3 has 18 residues. V was pared by 3 bases and J by 6 bases, with 16 bases of the junction left unmatched. Germline assignment: CDR1 WNHNN and CDR2 SYGVQD (reference sequence). CDR3 residues: CASSDYSGTGSHSDTQYF. CDR3 nucleotide sequence: TGCGCCAGCAGTGACTACTCCGGGACAGGGTCGCATTCGGATACGCAGTATTTT.

The chain carries TRBV7-3 and TRBJ2-3; TRBD2 aligns across 7 bases. V was pared by 5 bases and J by 5 bases, with 16 bases of the junction left unmatched. The length of the CDR3 is 17 residues. Per the germline V gene, CDR1 is SGHTA and CDR2 is FQGTGA. The CDR3 spells CASSPWGSAGVLDTQYF. In DNA, the CDR3 is TGTGCCAGCAGCCCCTGGGGCTCCGCGGGAGTTTTAGATACGCAGTATTTT.